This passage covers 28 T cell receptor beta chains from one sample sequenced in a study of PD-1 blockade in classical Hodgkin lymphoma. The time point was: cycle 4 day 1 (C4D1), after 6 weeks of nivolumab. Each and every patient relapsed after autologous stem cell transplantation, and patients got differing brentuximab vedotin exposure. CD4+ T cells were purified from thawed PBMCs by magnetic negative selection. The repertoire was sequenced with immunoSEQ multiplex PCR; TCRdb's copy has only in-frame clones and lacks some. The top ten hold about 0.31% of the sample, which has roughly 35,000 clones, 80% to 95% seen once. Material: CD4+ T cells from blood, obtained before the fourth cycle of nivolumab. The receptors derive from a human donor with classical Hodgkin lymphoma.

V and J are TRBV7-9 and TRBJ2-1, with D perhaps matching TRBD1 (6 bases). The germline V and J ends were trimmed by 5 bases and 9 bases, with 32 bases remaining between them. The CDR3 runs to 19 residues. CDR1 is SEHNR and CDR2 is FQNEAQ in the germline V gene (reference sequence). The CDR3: CASSQRGTPGQGGQGEQFF. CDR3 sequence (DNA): TGTGCCAGCAGCCAAAGGGGTACGCCGGGACAAGGGGGTCAAGGTGAGCAGTTCTTC.

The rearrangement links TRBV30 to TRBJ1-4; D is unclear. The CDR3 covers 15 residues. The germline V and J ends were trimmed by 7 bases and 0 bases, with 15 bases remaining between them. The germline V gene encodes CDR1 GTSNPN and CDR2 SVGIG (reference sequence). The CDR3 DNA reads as TGTGCCTCCCTTGTAATCCAGGCAACTAATGAAAAACTGTTTTTT. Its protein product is CASLVIQATNEKLFF.

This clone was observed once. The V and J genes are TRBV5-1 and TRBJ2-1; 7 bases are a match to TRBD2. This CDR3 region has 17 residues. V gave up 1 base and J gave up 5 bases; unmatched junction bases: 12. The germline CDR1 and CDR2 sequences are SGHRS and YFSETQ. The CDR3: CASSLLPRGRGHNEQFF. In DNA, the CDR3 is TGCGCCAGCAGCTTGTTACCCCGTGGGAGGGGCCACAATGAGCAGTTCTTC. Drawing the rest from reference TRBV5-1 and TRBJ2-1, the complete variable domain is KAGVTQTPRYLIKTRGQQVTLSCSPISGHRSVSWYQQTPGQGLQFLFEYFSETQRNKGNFPGRFSGRQFSNSRSEMNVSTLELGDSALYLCASSLLPRGRGHNEQFFGPGTRLTVL.

The CDR3, as DNA: TGTGCCAGCAGCTTACGGCTTCGGACAGGGACCTACGAGCAGTACTTC. It is translated as CASSLRLRTGTYEQYF. The chain is built from TRBV11-2 and TRBJ2-7; 8 nucleotides match TRBD1. CDR1 is SGHAT and CDR2 is FQNNGV in the germline V gene. This CDR3 spans 16 amino acids. The V segment lost 2 bases and the J segment 2 bases; nucleotides outside the gene matches: 8.

The CDR3 here is CASSLPAGGATDTQYF. CDR3 in DNA: TGTGCCAGCAGTTTACCGGCGGGAGGGGCGACAGATACGCAGTATTTT. The chain links TRBV28 to TRBJ2-3, with 9 bases matching TRBD2. This CDR3 is built from 16 residues. Germline loops: CDR1 MDHEN, CDR2 SYDVKM. Trimming cost V 2 bases and J 3 bases; bases outside gene matches: 6.

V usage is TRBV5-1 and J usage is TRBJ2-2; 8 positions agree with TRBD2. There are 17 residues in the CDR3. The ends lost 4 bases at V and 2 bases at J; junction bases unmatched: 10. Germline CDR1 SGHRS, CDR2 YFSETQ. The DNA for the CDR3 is TGCGCCAGCAGCCCGGGCGTTTTAGCGGGAAACACCGGGGAGCTGTTTTTT. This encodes CASSPGVLAGNTGELFF.

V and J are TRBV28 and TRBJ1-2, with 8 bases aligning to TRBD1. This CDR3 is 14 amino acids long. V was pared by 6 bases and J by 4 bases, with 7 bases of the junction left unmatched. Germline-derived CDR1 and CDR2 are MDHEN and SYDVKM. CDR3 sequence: CASSPDRVGYGYTF. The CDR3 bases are TGTGCCAGCAGCCCGGACAGGGTTGGCTATGGCTACACCTTC.

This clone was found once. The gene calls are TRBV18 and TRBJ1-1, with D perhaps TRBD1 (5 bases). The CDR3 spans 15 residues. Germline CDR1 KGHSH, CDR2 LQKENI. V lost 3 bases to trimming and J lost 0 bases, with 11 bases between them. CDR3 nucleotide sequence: TGTGCCAGCTCACCGAAAGACAGCCTGAACACTGAAGCTTTCTTT. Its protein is CASSPKDSLNTEAFF.

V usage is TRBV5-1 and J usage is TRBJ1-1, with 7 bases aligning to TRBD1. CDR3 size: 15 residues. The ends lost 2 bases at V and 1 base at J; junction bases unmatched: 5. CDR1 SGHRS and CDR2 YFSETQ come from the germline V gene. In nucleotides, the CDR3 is TGCGCCAGCAGCTTCCGGGACAGTCAGAACACTGAAGCTTTCTTT. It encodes CASSFRDSQNTEAFF.

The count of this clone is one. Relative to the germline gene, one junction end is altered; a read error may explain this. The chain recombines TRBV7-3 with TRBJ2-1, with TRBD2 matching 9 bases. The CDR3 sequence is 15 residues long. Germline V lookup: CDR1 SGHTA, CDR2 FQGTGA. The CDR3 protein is CASGFGGRGYNEQFF. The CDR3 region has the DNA TGTGCCAGCGGCTTTGGCGGGAGGGGATACAATGAGCAGTTCTTC.

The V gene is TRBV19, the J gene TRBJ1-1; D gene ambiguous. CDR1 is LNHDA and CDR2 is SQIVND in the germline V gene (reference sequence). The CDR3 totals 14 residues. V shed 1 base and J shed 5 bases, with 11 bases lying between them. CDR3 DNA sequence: TGTGCCAGTAGTATAGGGGCAAGGGAGACTGAAGCTTTCTTT. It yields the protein CASSIGARETEAFF.

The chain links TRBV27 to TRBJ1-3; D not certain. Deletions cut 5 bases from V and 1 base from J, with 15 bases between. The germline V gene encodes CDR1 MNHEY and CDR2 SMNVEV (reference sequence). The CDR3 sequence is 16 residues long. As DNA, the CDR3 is TGTGCCAGCAGTCTGCGAGGGCCTAGGTCTGGAAACACCATATATTTT. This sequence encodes CASSLRGPRSGNTIYF.

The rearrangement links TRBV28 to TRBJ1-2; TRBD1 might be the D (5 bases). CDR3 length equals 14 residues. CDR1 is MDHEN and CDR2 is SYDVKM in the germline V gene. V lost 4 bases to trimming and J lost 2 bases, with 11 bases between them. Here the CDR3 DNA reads TGTGCCAGCAGTTCCCCAGGGAGGAACTATGGCTACACCTTC. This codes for CASSSPGRNYGYTF.

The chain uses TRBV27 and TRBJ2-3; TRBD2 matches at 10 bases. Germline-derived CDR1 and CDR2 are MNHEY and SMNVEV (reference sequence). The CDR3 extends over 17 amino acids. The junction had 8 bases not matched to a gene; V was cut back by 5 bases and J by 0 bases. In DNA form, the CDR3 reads TGTGCCAGCAGTAGGGGGGGACTAGCGTCAAGCACAGATACGCAGTATTTT. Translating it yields CASSRGGLASSTDTQYF.

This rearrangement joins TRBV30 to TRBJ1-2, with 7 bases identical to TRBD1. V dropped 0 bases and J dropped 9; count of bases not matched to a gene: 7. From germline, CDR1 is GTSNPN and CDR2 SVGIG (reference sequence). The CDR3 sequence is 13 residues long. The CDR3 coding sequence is TGTGCCTGGAGTGTACTTGAGACAGGGAGCTACACCTTC. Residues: CAWSVLETGSYTF.

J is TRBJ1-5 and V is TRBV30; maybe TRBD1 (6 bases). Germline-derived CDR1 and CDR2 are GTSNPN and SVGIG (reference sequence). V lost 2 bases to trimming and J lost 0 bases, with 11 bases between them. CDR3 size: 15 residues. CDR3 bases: TGTGCCTGGAGTCGGCAACAGGGTAGCAATCAGCCCCAGCATTTT. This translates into CAWSRQQGSNQPQHF.

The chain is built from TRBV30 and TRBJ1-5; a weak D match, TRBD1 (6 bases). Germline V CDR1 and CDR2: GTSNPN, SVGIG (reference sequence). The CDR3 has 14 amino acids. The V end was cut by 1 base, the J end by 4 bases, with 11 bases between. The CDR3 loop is CAWSAQGLNQPQHF. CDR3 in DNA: TGTGCCTGGAGTGCACAGGGTCTAAATCAGCCCCAGCATTTT.

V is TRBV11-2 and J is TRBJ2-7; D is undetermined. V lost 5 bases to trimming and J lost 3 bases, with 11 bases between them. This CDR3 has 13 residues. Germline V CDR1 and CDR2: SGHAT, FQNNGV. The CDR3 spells CASSNSGGYEQYF. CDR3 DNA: TGTGCCAGCAGCAACAGTGGCGGCTACGAGCAGTACTTC.

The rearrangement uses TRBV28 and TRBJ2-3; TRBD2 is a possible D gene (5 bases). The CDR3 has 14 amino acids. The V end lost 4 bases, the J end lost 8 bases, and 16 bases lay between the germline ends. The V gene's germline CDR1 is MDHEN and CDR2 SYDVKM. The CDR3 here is CASSSPAFGGTQYF. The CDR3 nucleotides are TGTGCCAGCAGTTCCCCGGCGTTCGGAGGTACGCAGTATTTT.

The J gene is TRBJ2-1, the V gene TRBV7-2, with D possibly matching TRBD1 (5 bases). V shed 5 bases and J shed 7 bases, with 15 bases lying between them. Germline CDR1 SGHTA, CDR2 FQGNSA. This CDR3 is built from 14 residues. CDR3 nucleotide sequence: TGTGCCAGCAGCATAGGGGCGCCGCCGAATGAGCAGTTCTTC. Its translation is CASSIGAPPNEQFF.

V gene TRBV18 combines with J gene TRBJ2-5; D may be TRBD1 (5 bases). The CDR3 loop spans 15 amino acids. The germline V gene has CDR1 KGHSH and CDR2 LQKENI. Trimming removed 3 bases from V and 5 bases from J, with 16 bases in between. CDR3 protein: CASSPVREGGETQYF. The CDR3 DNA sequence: TGTGCCAGCTCACCCGTCAGGGAAGGTGGTGAGACCCAGTACTTC.

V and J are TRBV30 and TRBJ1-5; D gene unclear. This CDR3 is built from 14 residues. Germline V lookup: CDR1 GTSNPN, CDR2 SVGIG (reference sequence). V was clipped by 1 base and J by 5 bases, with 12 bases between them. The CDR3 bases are TGTGCCTGGAGTGAACTACGAAGGGATCAGCCCCAGCATTTT. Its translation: CAWSELRRDQPQHF.

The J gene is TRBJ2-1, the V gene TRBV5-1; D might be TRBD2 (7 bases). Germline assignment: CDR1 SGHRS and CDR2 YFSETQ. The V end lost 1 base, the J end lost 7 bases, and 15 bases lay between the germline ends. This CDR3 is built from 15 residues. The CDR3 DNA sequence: TGCGCCAGCAGCTTGAATCTAAGGGGGGGAAATGAGCAGTTCTTC. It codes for CASSLNLRGGNEQFF.

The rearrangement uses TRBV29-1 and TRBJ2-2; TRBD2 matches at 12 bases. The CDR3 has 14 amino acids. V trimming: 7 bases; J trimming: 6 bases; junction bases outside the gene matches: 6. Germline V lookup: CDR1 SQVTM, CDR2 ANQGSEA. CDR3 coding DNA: TGCAGCGGGAGACTAGCGGGAGTTGCCGGGGAGCTGTTTTTT. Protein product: CSGRLAGVAGELFF.

CDR3 bases: TGTGCCAGTAGTATAGATGGGCCAGGGGGTCGGGAGACCCAGTACTTC. Translated, it gives CASSIDGPGGRETQYF. This sequence joins TRBV19 and TRBJ2-5; TRBD1 agrees at 7 bases. The germline CDR1 and CDR2 sequences are LNHDA and SQIVND (reference sequence). This CDR3 spans 16 amino acids. The V and J ends lost 0 bases and 5 bases, in that order; junction bases with no gene match: 9.

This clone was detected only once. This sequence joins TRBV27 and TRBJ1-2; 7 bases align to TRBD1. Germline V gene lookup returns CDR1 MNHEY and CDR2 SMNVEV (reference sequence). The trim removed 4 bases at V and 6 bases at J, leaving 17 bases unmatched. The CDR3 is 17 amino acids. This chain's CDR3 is CASSSPTRQGFRNGYTF. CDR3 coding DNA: TGTGCCAGCAGTTCCCCGACCAGACAGGGCTTCAGAAATGGCTACACCTTC.

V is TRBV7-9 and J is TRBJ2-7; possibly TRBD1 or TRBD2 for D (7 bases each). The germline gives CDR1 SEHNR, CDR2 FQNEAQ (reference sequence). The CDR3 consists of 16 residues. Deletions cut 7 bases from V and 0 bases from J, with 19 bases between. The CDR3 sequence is CASILGEGALSYEQYF. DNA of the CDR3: TGTGCCAGCATCCTAGGGGAGGGGGCCCTCTCCTACGAGCAGTACTTC.

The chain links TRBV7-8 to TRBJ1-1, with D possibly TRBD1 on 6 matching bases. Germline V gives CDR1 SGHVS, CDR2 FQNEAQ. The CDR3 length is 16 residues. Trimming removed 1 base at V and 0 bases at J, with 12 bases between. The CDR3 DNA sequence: TGTGCCAGCAGCTTAGAGGGCGCAGGGGTGAACACTGAAGCTTTCTTT. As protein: CASSLEGAGVNTEAFF.